Sequencing of this TCR beta chain was carried out in a study of metastatic and nonmetastatic thyroid tumors. On the study more broadly: Across blood and tumor or nodule tissue, repertoires from malignant and benign thyroid patients were compared with one another.

By share of the sample, this clone is medium-sized. With 6 bases removed from V and 4 bases from J, the gap between germline ends came to 15 bases. Germline CDR1 MDHEN, CDR2 SYDVKM. This CDR3 is 14 amino acids long. TCRdb re-analyzed the PCR reads using MiXCR. Among some 13,000 clones listed, around a quarter were seen once. No patient received treatment before thyroid surgery. Sequences were obtained from tumor tissue. The chain couples TRBV28 to TRBJ1-1; D is possibly TRBD1 (5 bases). The clonotype comes from a female donor with papillary thyroid cancer or a benign thyroid nodule (not recorded which). Some clones in this sample may be carry-over from other donors' samples. CDR3 nucleotide sequence: TGTGCCAGCAGCCCCCCGGGGCAGGTCACTGAAGCTTTCTTT. Protein: CASSPPGQVTEAFF.